Below, one T cell receptor (beta chain) is given with its context. The entry originates in a study of T cells in Graves' hyperthyroidism and ophthalmopathy. The length of the CDR3 is 16 residues. The V gene end was trimmed by 7 bases and the J gene end by 1 base; junction bases not matched to a gene: 12. In germline, CDR1 is SNHLY, CDR2 FYNNEI. Amplification yielded TCR beta CDR3 regions, with RNA transcripts as the source. Using the HTBI primer set, a first-round RT-PCR was run on the TCR CDR3. TCRdb re-analysed the multiplex PCR reads in MiXCR, keeping a single row per CDR3 protein. The table lists about 760,000 distinct CDR3 sequences, roughly a third of them singletons.

The rearrangement uses TRBV2 and TRBJ2-5; 7 nucleotides agree with TRBD1. Sequenced material: blood. The sequence was collected from a middle-aged woman with Graves' hyperthyroidism. For the CDR3, the DNA is TGTGCCAGCAAAGGGGAGAACAGGGGTCGCCAAGAGACCCAGTACTTC. Translated, it gives CASKGENRGRQETQYF.